The next 9 T cell receptor beta chains were all read from a single sample in a study of T cell clones after liver transplantation. Sequenced by immunoSEQ multiplex PCR; TCRdb stores in-frame clones only, minus some. The repertoire consists of around 20,000 clones, with about 87% occurring once and the leading ten covering under 15%. The material was CD8+ T cells from blood, obtained before liver transplant. These receptors all stem from a human donor who received a liver transplant.

This clone was detected only once. The V call is TRBV7-8, the J call TRBJ2-3, with D possibly TRBD1 on 5 matching bases. The germline gives CDR1 SGHVS, CDR2 FQNEAQ. Trimming left V 7 bases short and J 2 bases short, with 16 bases between. CDR3 length equals 15 residues. The CDR3 protein is CASILGHSLTDTQYF. The CDR3 coding sequence is TGTGCCAGCATCCTCGGACACTCCCTCACAGATACGCAGTATTTT.

The chain is built from TRBV5-8 and TRBJ1-3; tentatively, D is TRBD1 (6 bases). CDR1 and CDR2 from the germline V gene are SGHTS and YDEGEE. There are 17 residues in the CDR3. Trimming took 4 bases from V and 2 from J, leaving 19 bases between them. The CDR3 bases are TGTGCCAGCAGCCCGCCCCGCCGGGACAATGCTGGAAACACCATATATTTT. This gives the protein CASSPPRRDNAGNTIYF.

The rearrangement joins TRBV5-8 to TRBJ2-7, with TRBD1 identical over 10 bases. The CDR3 sequence is 15 residues long. Losses at the gene ends were 5 bases for V and 0 bases for J; bases not matched to a gene: 5. The V gene's germline CDR1 is SGHTS and CDR2 YDEGEE. The CDR3 DNA reads as TGTGCCAGCAGACCGACAGGGGGCTTCTCCTACGAGCAGTACTTC. It is translated as CASRPTGGFSYEQYF.

The chain employs TRBV19 and TRBJ2-1, with a tentative D call TRBD2 (6 bases). This CDR3 has 15 amino acids. Germline-derived CDR1 and CDR2 are LNHDA and SQIVND (reference sequence). The V gene lost 1 base and the J gene lost 0 bases, with 7 bases spanning the gap. The chain's CDR3 is CASSIGGLSYNEQFF. CDR3 nucleotide sequence: TGTGCCAGTAGTATAGGGGGACTCTCCTACAATGAGCAGTTCTTC. The whole variable domain, filled in from reference TRBV19 and TRBJ2-1, reads DGGITQSPKYLFRKEGQNVTLSCEQNLNHDAMYWYRQDPGQGLRLIYYSQIVNDFQKGDIAEGYSVSREKKESFPLTVTSAQKNPTAFYLCASSIGGLSYNEQFFGPGTRLTVL.

Of note for this clone: The junction does not match germline at one end; this may be a read error. This chain joins TRBV5-1 and TRBJ2-1, with D perhaps matching TRBD1 (5 bases). CDR3 length: 12 residues. Germline V gives CDR1 SGHRS, CDR2 YFSETQ. The CDR3 DNA follows: TGCGCCAGCAGCCAGCCAGGGTACGAGCTGTTCTTC. Translating gives CASSQPGYELFF.

V gene TRBV7-1 combines with J gene TRBJ1-5; D is uncertain. TRBV7-1 is sorted into the ORF group, with uncertain function. The CDR3 contains 15 residues. V gave up 5 bases and J gave up 4 bases, with 15 bases separating them. This chain's CDR3 is CASSPTKAGNQPQHF. CDR3 coding DNA: TGTGCCAGCAGCCCTACCAAAGCTGGGAATCAGCCCCAGCATTTT.

The rearrangement uses TRBV29-1 and TRBJ1-2; D may be TRBD1 (6 bases). CDR3 size: 12 residues. Germline values: CDR1 SQVTM, CDR2 ANQGSEA. V gave up 4 bases and J gave up 3 bases, with 9 bases separating them. For the CDR3, the DNA is TGCAGCGTTGTCTGGACAGACTATGGCTACACCTTC. It is translated as CSVVWTDYGYTF.

This clone was counted once. CDR3 in DNA: TGTGCCAGCACCACCAGACTAGCGGGTGGGCAAGAGACCCAGTACTTC. Translated: CASTTRLAGGQETQYF. J is TRBJ2-5 and V is TRBV7-2; the match to TRBD2 covers 10 bases. V lost 7 bases, J lost 2 bases, and 10 bases stayed unmatched. The CDR3 sequence is 16 residues long. CDR1 is SGHTA and CDR2 is FQGNSA in the germline V gene.

The V gene is TRBV19, the J gene TRBJ1-2; unclear D gene. Per the germline V gene, CDR1 is LNHDA and CDR2 is SQIVND (reference sequence). V was clipped by 5 bases and J by 5 bases, with 21 bases between them. This CDR3 comprises 16 residues. DNA of the CDR3: TGTGCCAGTAGTGACCCTGGGGTAAGGGTGGGATATGGCTACACCTTC. Protein product: CASSDPGVRVGYGYTF.